This T cell receptor beta chain was documented in a study of PD-1 blockade in classical Hodgkin lymphoma. Turning to this clone: Antigen unknown.

Method: immunoSEQ multiplex PCR; TCRdb's copy keeps in-frame clones and lacks some. The sample carries under 70,000 clones, 70% to 80% recorded once. Study-level findings and limits: Baseline TCR diversity was reportedly lower in newly diagnosed patients than healthy donors. By C4D1 there was a significant rise in CD4+ TCR diversity but not in CD8+ TCR diversity. Nothing has yet pinned down what causes the repertoire differences, possibly disease activity or prior therapy.

Germline V lookup: CDR1 MNHNY, CDR2 SVGAGI (reference sequence). Trimming left V 5 bases short and J 4 bases short, with 17 bases between. The CDR3 runs to 15 residues. Each and every patient relapsed after autologous stem cell transplantation, and patients got differing brentuximab vedotin exposure. Relapsed/refractory classical Hodgkin lymphoma patients had complete, partial or progressive responses. V usage is TRBV6-6 and J usage is TRBJ1-2, with D tentatively TRBD1 (5 bases). This TCR derives from a human donor with classical Hodgkin lymphoma. This material consisted of peripheral blood mononuclear cells (PBMCs), taken before the second cycle of nivolumab. The CDR3 DNA reads TGTGCCAGCAGTCAATATAGGAGACAGCTCTATGGCTACACCTTC. Encoded protein: CASSQYRRQLYGYTF.